One sample yielded the 12 T cell receptor beta chains listed below, sequenced in a study of graft-versus-host responses after intestinal transplantation. The repertoire was sequenced with immunoSEQ multiplex PCR; TCRdb's copy has only in-frame clones and lacks some. The table lists some 8,000 clones, around 98% of them singletons. The material was PBMCs, obtained 23 days after intestinal transplant. These receptors were taken from a human patient who received an intestinal transplant, so some T cells may come from the graft donor.

The rearrangement joins TRBV4-2 to TRBJ1-1, with D unclear. Germline CDR1 reads LGHNA; CDR2 reads YNFKEQ. V lost 0 bases to trimming and J lost 1 base, with 9 bases between them. The length of the CDR3 is 15 residues. The CDR3 loop is CASSQEHQENTEAFF. The CDR3 DNA follows: TGTGCCAGCAGCCAAGAACACCAGGAGAACACTGAAGCTTTCTTT.

This chain uses TRBV19 with TRBJ1-5; D might be TRBD1 (5 bases). The CDR3 sequence is 16 residues long. V lost 0 bases, J lost 9 bases, and 18 bases lay in between. Germline assignment: CDR1 LNHDA and CDR2 SQIVND (reference sequence). The CDR3 coding sequence is TGTGCCAGTAGTATAGATCTTGGGACCTCCCGGCCGCCCCAGCATTTT. Its protein product is CASSIDLGTSRPPQHF.

CDR3 bases: TGCGCCAGCAGGCGGGAGGGCCGATACAATGAGCAGTTCTTC. Encoded protein: CASRREGRYNEQFF. The gene calls are TRBV4-1 and TRBJ2-1; 9 nucleotides agree with TRBD2. The ends lost 6 bases at V and 4 bases at J; junction bases unmatched: 4. The CDR3 sequence is 14 residues long. Germline V gene lookup returns CDR1 MGHRA and CDR2 YSYEKL.

The V gene is TRBV14, the J gene TRBJ1-1; D call uncertain. This CDR3 is 13 amino acids long. The germline V gene encodes CDR1 SGHDN and CDR2 FVKESK. The V end was cut by 4 bases, the J end by 7 bases, with 13 bases between. DNA of the CDR3: TGTGCCAGCAGCCCACTAAGCCAGCTTGAAGCTTTCTTT. Its translation is CASSPLSQLEAFF.

CDR3 region: CASSVAGFTDTQYF. CDR3 DNA: TGTGCCAGCAGCGTAGCGGGCTTCACAGATACGCAGTATTTT. The gene calls are TRBV9 and TRBJ2-3; the D is unclear. V lost 0 bases and J 2 bases, leaving 7 bases between the germline ends. The CDR3 spans 14 residues. Germline CDR1 reads SGDLS; CDR2 reads YYNGEE.

The rearrangement uses TRBV29-1 and TRBJ2-1; perhaps TRBD2 as D (6 bases). This CDR3 is built from 17 residues. Germline V CDR1 and CDR2: SQVTM, ANQGSEA. V was cut by 4 bases and J by 1 base, with 20 bases left in between. The CDR3 loop reads CSVVYAEGTMSYNEQFF. For the CDR3, the DNA is TGCAGCGTTGTGTATGCGGAGGGCACGATGTCCTACAATGAGCAGTTCTTC.

V usage is TRBV30 and J usage is TRBJ2-7; 12 nucleotides line up with TRBD2. J gave up 10 bases and V 3 bases, and 4 bases lay outside the gene matches. The germline V gene has CDR1 GTSNPN and CDR2 SVGIG (reference sequence). The CDR3 is made up of 12 amino acids. This chain's CDR3 is CAWRGTSGFQYF. CDR3 in DNA: TGTGCCTGGAGGGGGACTAGCGGGTTTCAGTACTTC.

In its sample, this clone was seen once. J is TRBJ2-7 and V is TRBV5-1; tentatively, D is TRBD1 (5 bases). This CDR3 spans 12 amino acids. Trimming left V 3 bases short and J 3 bases short, with 7 bases between. Germline CDR1 is SGHRS and CDR2 is YFSETQ. DNA of the CDR3: TGCGCCAGCAGCTCCGACAGCTACGAGCAGTACTTC. This codes for CASSSDSYEQYF.

Here the CDR3 reads CASSGIPGGNQPQHF. DNA of the CDR3: TGTGCCAGCAGTGGGATACCTGGCGGCAATCAGCCCCAGCATTTT. This chain connects TRBV2 to TRBJ1-5; D remains ambiguous. This CDR3 is built from 15 residues. Deletions cut 4 bases from V and 2 bases from J, with 12 bases between. Germline assignment: CDR1 SNHLY and CDR2 FYNNEI.

CDR3 nucleotide sequence: TGTGCCAGCAGAGGTGGGGGGCAGCGGGAGGGGAATGAGACCCAGTACTTC. It yields the protein CASRGGGQREGNETQYF. V and J are TRBV4-2 and TRBJ2-5, with 10 bases lining up with TRBD2. Germline V lookup: CDR1 LGHNA, CDR2 YNFKEQ. With V trimmed by 6 bases and J by 5 bases, 15 bases remained unmatched. This CDR3 has 17 residues.

The gene calls are TRBV19 and TRBJ2-1; D is possibly TRBD2 (6 bases). The CDR3 runs 15 residues. Germline CDR1 is LNHDA and CDR2 is SQIVND (reference sequence). The germline V and J ends were trimmed by 3 bases and 6 bases, with 15 bases remaining between them. This chain's CDR3 is CASSMVSGSFNEQFF. For the CDR3, the DNA is TGTGCCAGTAGTATGGTCAGCGGGTCATTCAATGAGCAGTTCTTC.

The chain carries TRBV11-1 and TRBJ2-4; a possible D gene is TRBD2 (5 bases). From germline, CDR1 is SGHAT and CDR2 FQDESV (reference sequence). The length of the CDR3 is 15 residues. V was pared by 1 base and J by 0 bases, with 7 bases between. This CDR3 reads CASSLGGLAKNIQYF. For the CDR3, the DNA is TGTGCCAGCAGCTTAGGCGGGCTAGCCAAAAACATTCAGTACTTC.